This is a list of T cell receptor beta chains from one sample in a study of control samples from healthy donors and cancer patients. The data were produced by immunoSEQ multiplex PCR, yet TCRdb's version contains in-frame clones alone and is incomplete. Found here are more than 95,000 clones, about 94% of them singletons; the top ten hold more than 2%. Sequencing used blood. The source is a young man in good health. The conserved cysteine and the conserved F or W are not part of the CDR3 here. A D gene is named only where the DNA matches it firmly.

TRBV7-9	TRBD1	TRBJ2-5	ASTDRGETQY
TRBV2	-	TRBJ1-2	ASRQGQSYGYT
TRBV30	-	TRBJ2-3	AWSVQAPGTDTQY
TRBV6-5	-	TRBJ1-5	ASSSSPLGSNQPQH
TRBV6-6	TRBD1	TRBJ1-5	ASSPGQGARQPQH
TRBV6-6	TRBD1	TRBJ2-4	ASSYVVGQGADIQY
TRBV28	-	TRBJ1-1	ASSLGEQGEAF
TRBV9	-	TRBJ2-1	ASGGSSYNEQF
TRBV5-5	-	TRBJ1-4	ASSPGVSLVATNEKLF
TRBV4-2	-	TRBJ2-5	ASSQDLRETQY
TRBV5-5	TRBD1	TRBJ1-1	ASSGTGMNTEAF
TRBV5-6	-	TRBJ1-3	ASQDRFSGNTIY
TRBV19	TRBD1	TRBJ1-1	ASINRGIEGEAF
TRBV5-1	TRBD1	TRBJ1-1	ASSGTRTGLSVGTEAF
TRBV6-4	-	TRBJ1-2	ASSDGFNGYT
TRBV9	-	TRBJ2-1	ASSPRATNEQF
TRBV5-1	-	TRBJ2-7	ASSPVGYSSYEQY
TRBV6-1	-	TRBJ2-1	ASSEAKWPQF
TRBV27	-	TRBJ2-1	ASSLDSGISYNEQF
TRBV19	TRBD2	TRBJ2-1	ASSVPAGVTNEQF
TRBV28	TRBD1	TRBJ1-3	ASSETGPSNTIY
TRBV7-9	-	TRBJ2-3	ASSGPGADTQY
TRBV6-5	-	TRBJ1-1	ASSPGVEAF
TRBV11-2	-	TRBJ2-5	ASSLVGSDQETQY
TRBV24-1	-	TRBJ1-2	ATSPDSPSGGYT
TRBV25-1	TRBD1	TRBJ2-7	ASSPFSGQLYEQY
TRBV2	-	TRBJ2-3	ASNGQFTDTQY
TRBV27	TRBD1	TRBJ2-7	ARRPGLRDSPYEQY
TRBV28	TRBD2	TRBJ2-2	ASSGGLAANTGELF
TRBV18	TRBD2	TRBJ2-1	ASSSAGTSGGKEQF
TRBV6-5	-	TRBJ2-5	ASSYPGKETQY
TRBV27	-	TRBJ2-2	ASSLKRAGELF
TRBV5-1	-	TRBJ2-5	ASSQLRGGQETQY
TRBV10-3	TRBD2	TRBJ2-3	AIREGGTDTQY
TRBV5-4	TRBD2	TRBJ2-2	ASSPSEGGGLSSGELF
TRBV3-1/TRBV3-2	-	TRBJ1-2	ASSQDQDSYGYT
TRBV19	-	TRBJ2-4	ASTPGLGNIQY
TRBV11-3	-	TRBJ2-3	ASSPSRSGDTQY
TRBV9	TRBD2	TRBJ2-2	ASSVAGGTGELF
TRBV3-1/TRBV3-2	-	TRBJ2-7	ASSQAIAPNYEQY
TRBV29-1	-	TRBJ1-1	SVETPRGEAF
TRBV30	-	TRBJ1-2	AWSVYGRTSTVGYT
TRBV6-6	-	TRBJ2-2	ASSFTGELF
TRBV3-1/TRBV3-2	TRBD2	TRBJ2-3	ASSRSLAGGTDTQY
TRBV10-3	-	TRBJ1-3	AISESSRTTSGNTIY
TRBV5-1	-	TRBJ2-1	ASSLPGEQF
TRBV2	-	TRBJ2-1	ASTGDAVSYNEQF
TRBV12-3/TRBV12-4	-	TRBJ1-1	ASSDSLNTEAF
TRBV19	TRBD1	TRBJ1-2	ASRVEGQRINYGYT
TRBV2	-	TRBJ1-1	ASSVGVDEAF
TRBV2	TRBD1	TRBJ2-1	ASRARDRGHNEQF